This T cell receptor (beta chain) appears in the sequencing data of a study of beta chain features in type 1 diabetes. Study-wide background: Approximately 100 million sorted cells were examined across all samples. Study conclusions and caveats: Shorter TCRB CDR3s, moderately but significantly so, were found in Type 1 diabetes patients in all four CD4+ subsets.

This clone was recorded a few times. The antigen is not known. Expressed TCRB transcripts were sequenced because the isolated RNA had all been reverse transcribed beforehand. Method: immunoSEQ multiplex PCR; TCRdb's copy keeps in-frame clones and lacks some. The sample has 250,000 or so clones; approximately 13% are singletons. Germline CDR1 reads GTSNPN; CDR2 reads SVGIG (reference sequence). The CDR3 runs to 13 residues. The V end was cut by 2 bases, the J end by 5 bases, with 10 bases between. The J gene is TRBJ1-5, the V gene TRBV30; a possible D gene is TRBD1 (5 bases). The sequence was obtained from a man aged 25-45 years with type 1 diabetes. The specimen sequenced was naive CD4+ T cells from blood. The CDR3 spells CAWSYGGDQPQHF. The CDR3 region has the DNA TGTGCCTGGAGTTACGGGGGGGATCAGCCCCAGCATTTT.